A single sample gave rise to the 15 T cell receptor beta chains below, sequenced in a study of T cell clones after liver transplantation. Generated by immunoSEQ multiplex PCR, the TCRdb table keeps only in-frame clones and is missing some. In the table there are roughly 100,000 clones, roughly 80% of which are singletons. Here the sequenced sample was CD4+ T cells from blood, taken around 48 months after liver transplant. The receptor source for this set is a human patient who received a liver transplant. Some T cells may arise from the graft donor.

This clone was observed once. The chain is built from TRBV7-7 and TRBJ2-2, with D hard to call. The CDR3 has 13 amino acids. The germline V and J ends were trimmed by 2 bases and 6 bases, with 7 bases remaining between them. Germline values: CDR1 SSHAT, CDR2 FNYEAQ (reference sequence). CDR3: CASSLTRSGELFF. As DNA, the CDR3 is TGTGCCAGCAGCTTAACGAGGTCCGGGGAGCTGTTTTTT.

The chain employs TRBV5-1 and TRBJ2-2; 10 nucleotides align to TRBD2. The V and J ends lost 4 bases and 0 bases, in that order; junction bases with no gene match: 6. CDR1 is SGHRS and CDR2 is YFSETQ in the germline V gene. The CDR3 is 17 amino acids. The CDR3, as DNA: TGCGCCAGCAGCCCTCGGACTAGCGGCGCGAACACCGGGGAGCTGTTTTTT. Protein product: CASSPRTSGANTGELFF. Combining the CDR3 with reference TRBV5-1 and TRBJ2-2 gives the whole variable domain KAGVTQTPRYLIKTRGQQVTLSCSPISGHRSVSWYQQTPGQGLQFLFEYFSETQRNKGNFPGRFSGRQFSNSRSEMNVSTLELGDSALYLCASSPRTSGANTGELFFGEGSRLTVL.

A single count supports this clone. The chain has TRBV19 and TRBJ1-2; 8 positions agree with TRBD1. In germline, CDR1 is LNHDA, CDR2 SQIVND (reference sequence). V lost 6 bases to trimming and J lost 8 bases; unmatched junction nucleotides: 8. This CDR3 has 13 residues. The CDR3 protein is CASRLGTGGGYTF. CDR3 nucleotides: TGTGCCAGTAGACTTGGGACAGGAGGCGGCTACACCTTC.

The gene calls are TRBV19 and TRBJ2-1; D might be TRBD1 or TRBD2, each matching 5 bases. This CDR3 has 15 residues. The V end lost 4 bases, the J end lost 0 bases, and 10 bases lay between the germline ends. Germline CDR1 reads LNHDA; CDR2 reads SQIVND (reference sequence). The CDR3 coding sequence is TGTGCCAGTAGTAGCCCAGGGAGCTCCTACAATGAGCAGTTCTTC. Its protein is CASSSPGSSYNEQFF.

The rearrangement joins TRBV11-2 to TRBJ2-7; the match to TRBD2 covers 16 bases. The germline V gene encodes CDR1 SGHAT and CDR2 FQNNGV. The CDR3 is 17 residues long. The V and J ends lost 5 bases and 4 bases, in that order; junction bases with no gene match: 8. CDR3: CASSPGLAGGTVYEQYF. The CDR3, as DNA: TGTGCCAGCAGCCCGGGACTAGCGGGAGGGACGGTTTACGAGCAGTACTTC. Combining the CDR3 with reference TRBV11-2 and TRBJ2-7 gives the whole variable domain EAGVAQSPRYKIIEKRQSVAFWCNPISGHATLYWYQQILGQGPKLLIQFQNNGVVDDSQLPKDRFSAERLKGVDSTLKIQPAKLEDSAVYLCASSPGLAGGTVYEQYFGPGTRLTVT.

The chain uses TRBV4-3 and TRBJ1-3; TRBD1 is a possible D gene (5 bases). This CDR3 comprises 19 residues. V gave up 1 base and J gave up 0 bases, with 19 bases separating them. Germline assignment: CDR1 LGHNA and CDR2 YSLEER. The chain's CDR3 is CASSQASRWGEGSGNTIYF. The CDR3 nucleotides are TGCGCCAGCAGCCAAGCCTCGCGTTGGGGGGAAGGCTCTGGAAACACCATATATTTT.

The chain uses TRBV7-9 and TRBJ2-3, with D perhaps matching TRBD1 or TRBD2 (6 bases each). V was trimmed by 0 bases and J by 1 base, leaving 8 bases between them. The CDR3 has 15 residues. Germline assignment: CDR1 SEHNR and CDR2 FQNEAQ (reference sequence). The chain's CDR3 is CASSLAGGRTDTQYF. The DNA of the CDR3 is TGTGCCAGCAGCTTAGCGGGGGGCCGCACAGATACGCAGTATTTT.

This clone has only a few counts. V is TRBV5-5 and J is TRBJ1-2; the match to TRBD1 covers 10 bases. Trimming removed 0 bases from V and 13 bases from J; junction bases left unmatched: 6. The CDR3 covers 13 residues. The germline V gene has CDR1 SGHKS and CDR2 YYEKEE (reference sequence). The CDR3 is CASSLVLGQGITF. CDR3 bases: TGTGCCAGCAGCTTGGTATTGGGACAGGGGATCACCTTC.

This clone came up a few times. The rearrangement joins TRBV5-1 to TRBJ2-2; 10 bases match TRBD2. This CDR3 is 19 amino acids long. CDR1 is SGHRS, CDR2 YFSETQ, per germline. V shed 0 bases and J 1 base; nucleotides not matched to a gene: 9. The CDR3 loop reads CASSLARLAGAWNTGELFF. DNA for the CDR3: TGCGCCAGCAGCTTGGCGCGGCTAGCGGGGGCCTGGAACACCGGGGAGCTGTTTTTT.

CDR3 coding DNA: TGTGCCAGCAGTAGGGACAGGGGCGAGCAGTACTTC. Protein: CASSRDRGEQYF. The chain has TRBV2 and TRBJ2-7; 10 positions match TRBD1. The V segment lost 5 bases and the J segment 6 bases; nucleotides outside the gene matches: 1. The CDR3 has 12 amino acids. Germline V gives CDR1 SNHLY, CDR2 FYNNEI.

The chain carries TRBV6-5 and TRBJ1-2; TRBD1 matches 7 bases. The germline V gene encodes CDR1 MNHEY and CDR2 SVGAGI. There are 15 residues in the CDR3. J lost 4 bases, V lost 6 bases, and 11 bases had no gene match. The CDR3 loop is CASSPGGGGRYGYTF. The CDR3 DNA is TGTGCCAGCAGCCCAGGGGGGGGAGGCCGCTATGGCTACACCTTC.

CDR3 sequence (DNA): TGTGCCAGCAGTGAAGCAGAGACCCAGTACTTC. Translating gives CASSEAETQYF. The genes are TRBV2 and TRBJ2-5; the D is unclear. Germline CDR1 SNHLY, CDR2 FYNNEI. V was trimmed by 0 bases and J by 4 bases, leaving 0 bases between them. The CDR3 contains 11 residues.

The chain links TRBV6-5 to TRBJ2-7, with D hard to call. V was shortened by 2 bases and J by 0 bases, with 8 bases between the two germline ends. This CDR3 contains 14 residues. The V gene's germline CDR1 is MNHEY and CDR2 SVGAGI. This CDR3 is CASSYTGTSYEQYF. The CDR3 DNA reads TGTGCCAGCAGTTACACCGGTACCTCCTACGAGCAGTACTTC.

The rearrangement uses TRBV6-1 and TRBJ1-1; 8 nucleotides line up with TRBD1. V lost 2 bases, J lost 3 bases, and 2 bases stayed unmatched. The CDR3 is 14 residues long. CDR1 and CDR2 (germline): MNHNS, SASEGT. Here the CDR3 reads CASSEQGAYTEAFF. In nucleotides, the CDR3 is TGTGCCAGCAGTGAACAGGGGGCCTACACTGAAGCTTTCTTT.

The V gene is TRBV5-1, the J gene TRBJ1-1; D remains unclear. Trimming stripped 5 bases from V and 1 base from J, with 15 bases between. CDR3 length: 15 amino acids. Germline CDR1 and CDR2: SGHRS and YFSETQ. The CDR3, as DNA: TGCGCCAGCAGATCACGGGAAGCGGGGAACACTGAAGCTTTCTTT. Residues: CASRSREAGNTEAFF. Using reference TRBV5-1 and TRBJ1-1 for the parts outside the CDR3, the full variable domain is KAGVTQTPRYLIKTRGQQVTLSCSPISGHRSVSWYQQTPGQGLQFLFEYFSETQRNKGNFPGRFSGRQFSNSRSEMNVSTLELGDSALYLCASRSREAGNTEAFFGQGTRLTVV.